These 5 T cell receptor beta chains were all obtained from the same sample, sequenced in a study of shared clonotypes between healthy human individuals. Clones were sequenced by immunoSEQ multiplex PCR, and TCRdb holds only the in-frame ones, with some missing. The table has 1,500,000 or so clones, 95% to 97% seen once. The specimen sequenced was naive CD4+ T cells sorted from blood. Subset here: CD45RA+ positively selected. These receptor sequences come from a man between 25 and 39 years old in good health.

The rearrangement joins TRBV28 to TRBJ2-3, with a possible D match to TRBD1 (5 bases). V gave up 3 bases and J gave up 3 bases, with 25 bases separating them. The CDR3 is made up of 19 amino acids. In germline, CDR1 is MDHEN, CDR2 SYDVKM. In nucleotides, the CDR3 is TGTGCCAGCAGTTTTGTTTTCTCACCGGGTCGTCAGGGAACAGATACGCAGTATTTT. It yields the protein CASSFVFSPGRQGTDTQYF.

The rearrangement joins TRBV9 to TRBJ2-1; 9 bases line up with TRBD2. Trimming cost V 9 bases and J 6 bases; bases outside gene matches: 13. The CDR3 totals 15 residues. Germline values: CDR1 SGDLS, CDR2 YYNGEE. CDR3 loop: CATSYSGSSFNEQFF. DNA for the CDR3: TGTGCCACATCCTATAGCGGGAGTAGTTTCAATGAGCAGTTCTTC.

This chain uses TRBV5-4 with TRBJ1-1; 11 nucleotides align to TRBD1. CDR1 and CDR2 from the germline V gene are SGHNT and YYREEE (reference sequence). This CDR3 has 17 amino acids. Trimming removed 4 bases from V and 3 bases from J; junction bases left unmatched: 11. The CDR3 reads CASSLYGQGALYTEAFF. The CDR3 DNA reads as TGTGCCAGCAGCCTTTACGGACAGGGGGCATTGTACACTGAAGCTTTCTTT.

The CDR3 protein is CASRPILSTDTQYF. As DNA, the CDR3 is TGTGCCAGCAGACCTATATTGAGCACAGATACGCAGTATTTT. The rearrangement uses TRBV28 and TRBJ2-3, with D hard to call. V gave up 6 bases and J gave up 0 bases, with 10 bases separating them. CDR1 is MDHEN, CDR2 SYDVKM, per germline. This CDR3 has 14 residues.

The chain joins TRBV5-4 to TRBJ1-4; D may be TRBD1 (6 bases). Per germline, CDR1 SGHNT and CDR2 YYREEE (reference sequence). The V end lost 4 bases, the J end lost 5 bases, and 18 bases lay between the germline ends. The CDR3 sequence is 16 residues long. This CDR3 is CASSPHHRTANEKLFF. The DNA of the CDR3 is TGTGCCAGCAGCCCCCACCATCGGACAGCAAATGAAAAACTGTTTTTT.